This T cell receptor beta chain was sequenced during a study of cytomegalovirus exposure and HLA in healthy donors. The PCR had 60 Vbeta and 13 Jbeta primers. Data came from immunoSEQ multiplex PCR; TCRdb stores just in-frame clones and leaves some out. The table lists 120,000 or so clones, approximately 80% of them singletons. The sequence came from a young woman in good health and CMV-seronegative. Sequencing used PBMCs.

The chain's CDR3 is CASSSLSGRARNEQFF. In DNA form, the CDR3 reads TGTGCCAGCAGTTCCCTCAGCGGGAGGGCCAGAAATGAGCAGTTCTTC. This chain joins TRBV27 and TRBJ2-1; 10 bases match TRBD2. Germline V CDR1 and CDR2: MNHEY, SMNVEV (reference sequence). The V and J ends lost 4 bases and 7 bases, in that order; junction bases with no gene match: 10. The CDR3 sequence is 16 residues long.